These 25 T cell receptor beta chains share one sample of origin, sequenced in a study of T cells after posttransplantation cyclophosphamide. The protocol was immunoSEQ multiplex PCR, while the TCRdb copy is restricted to in-frame clones and leaves out a portion. The sample lists tens of thousands of clones, almost 95% occurring once. Sequenced input: PBMCs. These receptor sequences come from a woman aged 45-65 years in good health and a related stem cell transplant donor.

Turning to this clone: One junction end disagrees with the germline gene, perhaps due to a read error. Other DNA sequences in this specimen translate into the identical CDR3. This chain uses TRBV5-1 with TRBJ1-6; TRBD1 matches at 10 bases. The CDR3 extends over 16 amino acids. Germline CDR1 reads SGHRS; CDR2 reads YFSETQ. The CDR3: CASSYAFGQGDSPLHF. The CDR3, as DNA: TGCGCCAGCAGCTACGCTTTTGGACAGGGGGATTCCCCCCTCCACTTT.

This chain uses TRBV7-9 with TRBJ2-5, with TRBD2 matching over 9 bases. The germline CDR1 and CDR2 sequences are SEHNR and FQNEAQ (reference sequence). V shed 1 base and J 0 bases; nucleotides not matched to a gene: 9. This CDR3 is built from 18 residues. CDR3 sequence reads: CASSLEVAGARYQETQYF. The CDR3, as DNA: TGTGCCAGCAGCTTAGAGGTAGCGGGGGCCCGGTACCAAGAGACCCAGTACTTC.

The chain combines TRBV21-1 with TRBJ2-2; the table assigns TRBD2, which was not confirmed against the DNA. TRBV21-1 is a pseudogene. The CDR3 length is 15 residues. The CDR3 nucleotides read TGTGCCAGCAGCACCCGGGGTCCGAACACCGGGGAGCTGTTTTTT. It is translated as CASSTRGPNTGELFF.

This chain links TRBV5-4 with TRBJ1-6, with 8 bases that match TRBD1. The length of the CDR3 is 15 residues. The junction had 4 bases not matched to a gene; V was cut back by 0 bases and J by 8 bases. In germline, CDR1 is SGHNT, CDR2 YYREEE (reference sequence). The CDR3 protein is CASSLETGVYSPLHF. CDR3 bases: TGTGCCAGCAGCTTGGAGACAGGGGTTTATTCACCCCTCCACTTT.

The chain carries TRBV9 and TRBJ2-5; possible D gene TRBD1, 6 bases. The CDR3 covers 14 residues. Germline V lookup: CDR1 SGDLS, CDR2 YYNGEE. V shed 1 base and J shed 2 bases, with 9 bases lying between them. The CDR3 is CASSVSGQQETQYF. CDR3 coding DNA: TGTGCCAGCAGCGTATCAGGACAGCAAGAGACCCAGTACTTC.

This sequence joins TRBV19 and TRBJ2-1; 7 nucleotides match TRBD2. The CDR3 sequence is 13 residues long. Germline lookup yields CDR1 LNHDA and CDR2 SQIVND (reference sequence). Trimming cost V 6 bases and J 7 bases; bases outside gene matches: 6. Here the CDR3 DNA reads TGTGCCAGTAGAAACGGGAGGATAAATGAGCAGTTCTTC. This translates into CASRNGRINEQFF.

This clone came up once. The CDR3 sequence is CASRTGAESSYEQYF. The CDR3 DNA is TGTGCCAGCAGGACAGGGGCCGAGAGCTCCTACGAGCAGTACTTC. This chain connects TRBV6-1 to TRBJ2-7, with 8 bases identical to TRBD1. The CDR3 runs to 15 residues. The V gene's germline CDR1 is MNHNS and CDR2 SASEGT. V lost 6 bases, J lost 0 bases, and 7 bases stayed unmatched.

V and J are TRBV6-6 and TRBJ1-2; 9 nucleotides match TRBD1. This CDR3 is 14 amino acids long. Germline loops: CDR1 MNHNY, CDR2 SVGAGI (reference sequence). V dropped 5 bases and J dropped 4; count of bases not matched to a gene: 5. The DNA for the CDR3 is TGTGCCAGCAGTACCGCGGACAGGGGCTATGGCTACACCTTC. Protein product: CASSTADRGYGYTF.

The chain is built from TRBV11-3 and TRBJ2-1, with 9 bases that match TRBD2. In germline, CDR1 is SGHNT, CDR2 YENEEA. The V and J ends lost 1 base and 13 bases, in that order; junction bases with no gene match: 8. There are 14 residues in the CDR3. The CDR3 loop is CASSLVGGGAEQFF. The CDR3 DNA reads as TGTGCCAGCAGCTTAGTGGGCGGGGGGGCCGAACAGTTCTTC.

The chain recombines TRBV7-9 with TRBJ1-1; no clear D gene. The CDR3 runs to 13 residues. The V end was cut by 0 bases, the J end by 3 bases, with 5 bases between. CDR1 is SEHNR, CDR2 FQNEAQ, per germline (reference sequence). The CDR3 region has the DNA TGTGCCAGCAGCTTAGCCGCGGACACTGAAGCTTTCTTT. This gives the protein CASSLAADTEAFF. The entire variable domain, with the rest obtained from reference TRBV7-9 and TRBJ1-1, is as follows: DTGVSQNPRHKITKRGQNVTFRCDPISEHNRLYWYRQTLGQGPEFLTYFQNEAQLEKSRLLSDRFSAERPKGSFSTLEIQRTEQGDSAMYLCASSLAADTEAFFGQGTRLTVV.

The chain employs TRBV15 and TRBJ1-2, with D maybe TRBD1 (6 bases). CDR1 LNHNV and CDR2 YYDKDF come from the germline V gene (reference sequence). With 3 bases removed from V and 4 bases from J, the gap between germline ends came to 21 bases. CDR3 length: 17 amino acids. CDR3 loop: CATSRTLGGAQGYGYTF. The CDR3 region has the DNA TGTGCCACCAGCAGGACCCTGGGGGGGGCGCAGGGCTATGGCTACACCTTC.

This sequence joins TRBV5-6 and TRBJ2-1; 12 positions agree with TRBD2. The J segment lost 2 bases and the V segment lost 0 bases, leaving 6 bases of the junction unmatched. The CDR3 is 18 residues long. Germline loops: CDR1 SGHDT, CDR2 YYEEEE. For the CDR3, the DNA is TGTGCCAGCAGCTTGGTGACTAGCGGGGGTAGGGCCTACAATGAGCAGTTCTTC. Translating it yields CASSLVTSGGRAYNEQFF.

This clone was detected a few times. This chain links TRBV6-5 with TRBJ2-3; 8 nucleotides agree with TRBD1. The CDR3 has 15 residues. J was trimmed by 4 bases and V by 6 bases; bases with no gene match: 9. Looked up from germline, CDR1 is MNHEY and CDR2 is SVGAGI. The CDR3: CASRPGTGEADTQYF. Here the CDR3 DNA reads TGTGCCAGCAGACCAGGGACAGGCGAAGCAGATACGCAGTATTTT.

The chain combines TRBV19 with TRBJ1-2; the match to TRBD1 covers 7 bases. CDR1 LNHDA and CDR2 SQIVND come from the germline V gene (reference sequence). Trimming cost V 1 base and J 4 bases; bases outside gene matches: 3. The CDR3 sequence is 14 residues long. The CDR3 DNA is TGTGCCAGTAGTATAGCTCACAGGGGCTATGGCTACACCTTC. Its translation is CASSIAHRGYGYTF.

This rearrangement joins TRBV5-5 to TRBJ1-6; the D gene is possibly TRBD1 (5 bases). V was pared by 3 bases and J by 10 bases, with 17 bases between. The CDR3 is 15 amino acids. Germline values: CDR1 SGHKS, CDR2 YYEKEE (reference sequence). CDR3: CASSSLTSGGSPLHF. The CDR3, as DNA: TGTGCCAGCAGCTCCCTGACCTCCGGGGGGTCACCCCTCCACTTT.

This chain joins TRBV5-1 and TRBJ2-5; 7 bases line up with TRBD1. The DNA matches TRBJ2-7 better at its end, which makes the J call doubtful. The CDR3 sequence is 12 residues long. Germline V gene lookup returns CDR1 SGHRS and CDR2 YFSETQ. CDR3 region: CASSVQGFEQYF. For the CDR3, the DNA is TGCGCCAGCAGCGTACAGGGGTTCGAGCAGTACTTC.

The chain combines TRBV18 with TRBJ1-1; 8 nucleotides line up with TRBD1. The germline V gene encodes CDR1 KGHSH and CDR2 LQKENI. The CDR3 has 14 amino acids. V was pared by 4 bases and J by 4 bases, with 5 bases of the junction left unmatched. The CDR3 loop is CASSRQGSLTEAFF. Here the CDR3 DNA reads TGTGCCAGCTCACGACAGGGGAGTCTCACTGAAGCTTTCTTT.

This clone was observed once. The chain uses TRBV2 and TRBJ1-5; weak D call: TRBD1 (5 bases). Germline-derived CDR1 and CDR2 are SNHLY and FYNNEI. CDR3 length: 16 residues. Between the trimmed V and J ends, which lost 3 bases and 0 bases, there was a span of 12 bases. This CDR3 reads CASSDRGHYSNQPQHF. For the CDR3, the DNA is TGTGCCAGCAGTGATCGCGGACACTATAGCAATCAGCCCCAGCATTTT.

This sequence joins TRBV6-5 and TRBJ1-6; 9 nucleotides align to TRBD1. The CDR3 runs 15 residues. J lost 6 bases, V lost 4 bases, and 4 bases had no gene match. Germline loops: CDR1 MNHEY, CDR2 SVGAGI. CDR3 amino acids: CASSSPGQGNSPLHF. The CDR3 nucleotides are TGTGCCAGCAGTTCACCGGGACAGGGTAATTCACCCCTCCACTTT.

The sample holds a few counts of this clone. V gene TRBV5-6 combines with J gene TRBJ2-7; 12 nucleotides match TRBD1. The trim removed 4 bases at V and 6 bases at J, leaving 11 bases unmatched. Germline-derived CDR1 and CDR2 are SGHDT and YYEEEE. The CDR3 totals 16 residues. Written as DNA, the CDR3 is TGTGCCAGCAGCAGTATAACCGGGACAGGGGGCGCCGAGCAGTACTTC. Its protein is CASSSITGTGGAEQYF.

This clone has just a few counts. V is TRBV28 and J is TRBJ2-7; the match to TRBD1 covers 7 bases. Germline CDR1 is MDHEN and CDR2 is SYDVKM. There are 18 residues in the CDR3. The junction had 16 bases not matched to a gene; V was cut back by 5 bases and J by 0 bases. The CDR3 loop reads CASSPYPTGEPSSYEQYF. The DNA of the CDR3 is TGTGCCAGCAGTCCCTATCCAACAGGGGAACCGAGCTCCTACGAGCAGTACTTC.

J is TRBJ2-3 and V is TRBV11-2; 9 bases are shared with TRBD2. V was pared by 4 bases and J by 7 bases, with 9 bases of the junction left unmatched. The CDR3 length is 15 residues. Germline V CDR1 and CDR2: SGHAT, FQNNGV. The CDR3, as DNA: TGTGCCAGCAGCTCTTCGGCTAGCGGGGTTAATACGCAGTATTTT. Encoded protein: CASSSSASGVNTQYF.

The chain is built from TRBV14 and TRBJ2-1, with D possibly TRBD2 on 6 matching bases. CDR3 length equals 15 residues. V was pared by 5 bases and J by 7 bases, with 18 bases between. CDR1 SGHDN and CDR2 FVKESK come from the germline V gene. CDR3 coding DNA: TGTGCCAGCAGCAAACTAGCCGAACCCACAAATGAGCAGTTCTTC. Translated, it gives CASSKLAEPTNEQFF.

The V and J genes are TRBV7-8 and TRBJ2-3; D call uncertain. With 1 base removed from V and 4 bases from J, the gap between germline ends came to 6 bases. CDR1 is SGHVS, CDR2 FQNEAQ, per germline. This CDR3 is built from 13 residues. The chain's CDR3 is CASSLGAPDTQYF. DNA for the CDR3: TGTGCCAGCAGCTTAGGGGCTCCAGATACGCAGTATTTT.

V and J are TRBV5-1 and TRBJ1-2; D gene ambiguous. V gave up 0 bases and J gave up 0 bases, with 9 bases separating them. CDR1 SGHRS and CDR2 YFSETQ come from the germline V gene. The CDR3 has 15 residues. For the CDR3, the DNA is TGCGCCAGCAGCTTGGCGACTGAATCTAACTATGGCTACACCTTC. It encodes CASSLATESNYGYTF. Complete variable domain (other parts from reference TRBV5-1 and TRBJ1-2): KAGVTQTPRYLIKTRGQQVTLSCSPISGHRSVSWYQQTPGQGLQFLFEYFSETQRNKGNFPGRFSGRQFSNSRSEMNVSTLELGDSALYLCASSLATESNYGYTFGSGTRLTVV.